Below are 14 T cell receptor beta chains sequenced from a single sample in a study of cytomegalovirus exposure and HLA in healthy donors. The PCR was carried out with 60 Vbeta primers and 13 Jbeta primers. Sequenced by immunoSEQ multiplex PCR; TCRdb stores in-frame clones only, minus some. The sample has approximately 210,000 clones, around 75% seen once; the top ten hold 1.6%. Sequencing used PBMCs. These receptors were taken from a woman in her forties or fifties in good health and CMV-seronegative.

This clone showed up just once. The J gene is TRBJ2-5, the V gene TRBV9; TRBD2 is a possible D gene (6 bases). Trimming removed 0 bases from V and 5 bases from J, with 14 bases in between. Germline CDR1 reads SGDLS; CDR2 reads YYNGEE. CDR3 length: 15 amino acids. CDR3 residues: CASSVGSWGRETQYF. The CDR3 DNA sequence: TGTGCCAGCAGCGTAGGCTCCTGGGGGAGGGAGACCCAGTACTTC.

The chain recombines TRBV27 with TRBJ1-6; D perhaps matches TRBD1 (5 bases). Trimming took off 0 bases at V and 10 bases at J, with 13 bases between the two ends. The CDR3 totals 15 residues. CDR1 is MNHEY, CDR2 SMNVEV, per germline (reference sequence). The CDR3 is CASSLSFRVNSPLHF. The CDR3 DNA reads TGTGCCAGCAGTTTATCATTCAGGGTTAACTCACCCCTCCACTTT.

The V and J genes are TRBV29-1 and TRBJ1-2, with 10 bases fitting TRBD1. The V segment lost 3 bases and the J segment 8 bases; nucleotides outside the gene matches: 6. The CDR3 spans 13 residues. Germline V lookup: CDR1 SQVTM, CDR2 ANQGSEA. CDR3 DNA sequence: TGCAGCGTTGATGACAGGGGGCCTTGGGGCTACACCTTC. It is translated as CSVDDRGPWGYTF.

The gene calls are TRBV6-5 and TRBJ2-5, with 8 bases identical to TRBD2. With the DNA end fitting TRBJ2-7 better, the J assignment may be wrong. The CDR3 totals 15 residues. In germline, CDR1 is MNHEY, CDR2 SVGAGI. CDR3 coding DNA: TGTGCCAGCAGTTACGGGAGCGGGAGTAGTCTCGAGCAGTACTTC. Protein: CASSYGSGSSLEQYF.

The CDR3 coding sequence is TGTGCCAGCAGTGAAGGAGGGGCAGGGGGCTACGAGCAGTACTTC. Translation gives CASSEGGAGGYEQYF. The chain combines TRBV6-1 with TRBJ2-7, with TRBD1 identical over 7 bases. This CDR3 region has 15 residues. The V gene end was trimmed by 1 base and the J gene end by 3 bases; junction bases not matched to a gene: 6. Germline CDR1 reads MNHNS; CDR2 reads SASEGT.

The table lists this clone with a few counts. The rearrangement links TRBV5-1 to TRBJ1-5; possibly TRBD1 for D (6 bases). CDR1 and CDR2 from the germline V gene are SGHRS and YFSETQ. The V gene lost 0 bases and the J gene lost 7 bases, with 14 bases spanning the gap. CDR3 length: 15 amino acids. The CDR3 spells CASSLVAGAEQPQHF. CDR3 sequence (DNA): TGCGCCAGCAGCTTGGTTGCGGGGGCAGAGCAGCCCCAGCATTTT.

The V call is TRBV5-1, the J call TRBJ2-3; the match to TRBD2 covers 9 bases. J gave up 6 bases and V 3 bases, and 8 bases lay outside the gene matches. The CDR3 contains 15 residues. The germline V gene encodes CDR1 SGHRS and CDR2 YFSETQ. The CDR3 DNA sequence: TGCGCCAGCAGCTCGGGACTAGCAGTGTCTGATACGCAGTATTTT. It codes for CASSSGLAVSDTQYF.

V gene TRBV27 combines with J gene TRBJ2-5; the match to TRBD2 covers 9 bases. The CDR3 length is 15 residues. With 1 base clipped from V and 5 bases from J, the junction kept 5 bases outside the gene matches. Germline V lookup: CDR1 MNHEY, CDR2 SMNVEV (reference sequence). CDR3 nucleotides: TGTGCCAGCAGTTTATGGCTAGCGGGGAGGGAGACCCAGTACTTC. This sequence encodes CASSLWLAGRETQYF.

This clone was picked up a small number of times. V is TRBV27 and J is TRBJ1-2, with 8 positions matching TRBD1. Trimming took 5 bases from V and 1 from J; bases not matched to a gene: 6. This CDR3 spans 15 amino acids. Germline V gene sequence: CDR1 MNHEY, CDR2 SMNVEV (reference sequence). CDR3 in DNA: TGTGCCAGCAGTCAGTTTGACAGGGGTAACTATGGCTACACCTTC. It is translated as CASSQFDRGNYGYTF.

This clone was counted a few times. The V gene is TRBV6-5, the J gene TRBJ1-2; 7 nucleotides line up with TRBD1. Germline loops: CDR1 MNHEY, CDR2 SVGAGI. Trimming took 6 bases from V and 2 from J; bases not matched to a gene: 3. This CDR3 contains 13 residues. The CDR3 protein is CASSSTGNYGYTF. CDR3 DNA: TGTGCCAGCAGCTCGACAGGGAACTATGGCTACACCTTC.

The chain couples TRBV7-2 to TRBJ2-1, with 9 nucleotides matching TRBD2. Germline-derived CDR1 and CDR2 are SGHTA and FQGNSA. V lost 3 bases to trimming and J lost 5 bases; unmatched junction nucleotides: 8. The CDR3 extends over 16 amino acids. The CDR3 loop is CASSFILAGLNNEQFF. As DNA, the CDR3 is TGTGCCAGCAGCTTCATACTAGCGGGTTTGAACAATGAGCAGTTCTTC.

This sequence joins TRBV29-1 and TRBJ2-2, with D possibly matching TRBD1 (6 bases). The CDR3 is 14 amino acids. From germline, CDR1 is SQVTM and CDR2 ANQGSEA. Trimming stripped 4 bases from V and 4 bases from J, with 13 bases between. CDR3 in amino acids: CSVAKQGGTGELFF. The DNA for the CDR3 is TGCAGCGTTGCAAAACAGGGTGGCACCGGGGAGCTGTTTTTT.

The CDR3: CASSQVGDRGNTEAFF. The DNA for the CDR3 is TGCGCCAGCAGCCAAGTAGGGGACAGGGGCAACACTGAAGCTTTCTTT. The chain joins TRBV4-1 to TRBJ1-1; TRBD1 agrees at 10 bases. The CDR3 extends over 16 amino acids. Germline values: CDR1 MGHRA, CDR2 YSYEKL. V lost 1 base and J lost 2; bases outside the gene matches: 4.

This chain uses TRBV4-2 with TRBJ2-1; no firm D call. V was trimmed by 5 bases and J by 0 bases, leaving 11 bases between them. The CDR3 has 15 amino acids. Germline V gives CDR1 LGHNA, CDR2 YNFKEQ. This chain's CDR3 is CASSGTSSSYNEQFF. In DNA form, the CDR3 reads TGTGCCAGCAGCGGAACGTCTAGCTCCTACAATGAGCAGTTCTTC.